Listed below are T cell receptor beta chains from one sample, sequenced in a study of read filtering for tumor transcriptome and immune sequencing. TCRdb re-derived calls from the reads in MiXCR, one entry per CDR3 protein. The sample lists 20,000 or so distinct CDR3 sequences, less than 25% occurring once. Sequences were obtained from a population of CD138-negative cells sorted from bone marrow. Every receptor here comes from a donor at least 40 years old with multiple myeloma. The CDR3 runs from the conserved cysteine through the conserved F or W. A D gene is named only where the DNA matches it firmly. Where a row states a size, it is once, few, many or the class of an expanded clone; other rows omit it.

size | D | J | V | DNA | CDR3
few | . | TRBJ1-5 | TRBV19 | TGTGCCAGTAGTATTCGGCAGAGACCCCAGCATTTT | CASSIRQRPQHF
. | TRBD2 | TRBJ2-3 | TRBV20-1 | TGCAGTGCCACCCTAGCGGGGGTCACCACAGATACGCAGTATTTT | CSATLAGVTTDTQYF
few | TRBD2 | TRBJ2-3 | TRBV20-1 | TGCAGTGCTAGAGAGTCTAGCGGGGAAGATACGCAGTATTTT | CSARESSGEDTQYF
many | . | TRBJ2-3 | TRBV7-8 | TGTGCCAGCAGCCTTAGCGTACAGCTCACAGATACGCAGTATTTT | CASSLSVQLTDTQYF
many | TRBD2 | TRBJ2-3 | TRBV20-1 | TGCAGTGCTAGAAAAGCGGCGGGGGGCCTCGCAGATACGCAGTATTTT | CSARKAAGGLADTQYF
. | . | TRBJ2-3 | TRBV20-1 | TGCAGTGCTCTACTCCAACAGCAGTATTTT | CSALLQQQYF
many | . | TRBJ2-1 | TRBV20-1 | TGCAGTGCTAGAGATCCTAGCGTCAATGAGCAGTTCTTC | CSARDPSVNEQFF
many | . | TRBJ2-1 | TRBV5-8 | TGTGCCAGCAGCTTGTTCACGGGGCAGGGCAATGAGCAGTTCTTC | CASSLFTGQGNEQFF
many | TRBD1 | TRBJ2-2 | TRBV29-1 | TGCAGCGTTGAAGTCAGGGGGCAATACACCGGGGAGCTGTTTTTT | CSVEVRGQYTGELFF
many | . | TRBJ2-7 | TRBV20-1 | TGCAGTGCTAATGCGGGGGCCTCCTACGAGCAGTACTTC | CSANAGASYEQYF
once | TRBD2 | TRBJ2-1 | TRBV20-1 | TGCAGTGCTAGAGGACCGGGGGACTACCATGAGCAGTTCTTC | CSARGPGDYHEQFF
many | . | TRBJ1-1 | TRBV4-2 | TGTGCCAGCAGCCAAGCGCAGGTCGGGATGAACACTGAAGCTTTCTTT | CASSQAQVGMNTEAFF
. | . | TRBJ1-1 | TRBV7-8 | TGTGCCAGCCGACCTACCGGGAGCCCGGGGACTGGAGCTTTCTTT | CASRPTGSPGTGAFF
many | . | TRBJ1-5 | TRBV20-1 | TGCAGTGCTAGTAGTTGGGGCAGCAATCAGCCCCAGCATTTT | CSASSWGSNQPQHF
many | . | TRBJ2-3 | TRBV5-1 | TGCGCCAGCAGCTTGGGGGGACACTCAACAGATACGCAGTATTTT | CASSLGGHSTDTQYF
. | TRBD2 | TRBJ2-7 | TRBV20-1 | TGCAGTGCTCTTACTTCTACTATCGGGGGGGACACCTACGAGCAGTACTTC | CSALTSTIGGDTYEQYF
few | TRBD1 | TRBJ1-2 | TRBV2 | TGTGCCAGCAGCCGTGGACAGGGGACGAACTATGGCTACACCTTC | CASSRGQGTNYGYTF
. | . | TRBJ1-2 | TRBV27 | TGTGCCAGCAGTTTATCGCCGAAATATGGCTACACCTTC | CASSLSPKYGYTF
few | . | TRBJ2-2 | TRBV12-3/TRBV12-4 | TGTGCCAGCAGTTTGGGGCAGACGATGAACACCGGGGAGCTGTTTTTT | CASSLGQTMNTGELFF
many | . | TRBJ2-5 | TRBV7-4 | TGTGCCAGCAGCCCGCTTAAAGGACTCCGGGAGACCCAGTACTTC | CASSPLKGLRETQYF
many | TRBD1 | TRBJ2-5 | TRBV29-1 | TGCAGCGGGGCCGAAATGACAGGGAAAGAGACCCAGTACTTC | CSGAEMTGKETQYF
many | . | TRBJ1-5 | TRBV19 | TGTGCCAGTAGTCTGGGACTGAACAATCAGCCCCAGCATTTT | CASSLGLNNQPQHF
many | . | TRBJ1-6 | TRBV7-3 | TGTGCCAGCAGCTTACAGTATAATTCACCCCTCCACTTT | CASSLQYNSPLHF
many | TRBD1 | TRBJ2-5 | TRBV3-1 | TGTGCCAGCAGCCTTCAGGGGGAAGAGACCCAGTACTTC | CASSLQGEETQYF
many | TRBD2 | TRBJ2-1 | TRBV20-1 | TGCAGTGCTGCCCCGGGACTAGCTAAAGAGCAGTTCTTC | CSAAPGLAKEQFF
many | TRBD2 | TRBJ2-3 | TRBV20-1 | TGCAGTGCTAGTGGGATCTTGACTAGCGGGGGGGGAGATACGCAGTATTTT | CSASGILTSGGGDTQYF
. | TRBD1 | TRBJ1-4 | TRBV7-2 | TGTGCCAGCTTACAGGGGGGTAATGAAAAACTGTTTTTT | CASLQGGNEKLFF
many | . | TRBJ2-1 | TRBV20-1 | TGCAGTGCTAGAACAGAAGTTCTACAGTTCTTC | CSARTEVLQFF
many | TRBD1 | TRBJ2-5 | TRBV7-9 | TGTGCCAGCAGCCCCGGGACAGGGGAGACCCAGTACTTC | CASSPGTGETQYF
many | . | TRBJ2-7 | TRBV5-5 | TGTGCCAGCAGCTTGACTAGAAGCCCCGAGCAGTACTTC | CASSLTRSPEQYF
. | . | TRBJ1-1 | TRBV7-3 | TGTGCCAGCAGCTTACAGGGGTACACTGAAGCTTTCTTT | CASSLQGYTEAFF
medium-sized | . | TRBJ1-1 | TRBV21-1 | TGTGCCAGCAGCAAAGAAGGCAAGTCGGGTACTGAAGCTTTCTTT | CASSKEGKSGTEAFF
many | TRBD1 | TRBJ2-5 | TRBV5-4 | TGTGCCAGCTGGGACAGCCCCGAGAAGACCCAGTACTTC | CASWDSPEKTQYF
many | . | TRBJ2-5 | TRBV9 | TGTGCCAGCAGCGTAGAGGCTAGTAATGCCGAAGAGACCCAGTACTTC | CASSVEASNAEETQYF
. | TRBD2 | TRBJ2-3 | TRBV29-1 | TGCAGCGTACAGAATAGCGGGGCGGATACGCAGTATTTT | CSVQNSGADTQYF
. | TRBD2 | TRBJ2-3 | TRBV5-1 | TGCGCCAGCACCGGAGGGACTAGTTTGTTGGATACGCAGTATTTT | CASTGGTSLLDTQYF
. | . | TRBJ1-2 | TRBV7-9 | TGTGCCAGCAGCCCCCGAGGTGGACGCTATGGCTACACCTTC | CASSPRGGRYGYTF
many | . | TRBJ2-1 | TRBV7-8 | TGTGCCAGCAGCGGAGGAACGGGCCAATACAATGAGCAGTTCTTC | CASSGGTGQYNEQFF
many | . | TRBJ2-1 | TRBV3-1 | TGTGCCAGCAGCATGGGGACCCCCGCCTACAATGAGCAGTTCTTC | CASSMGTPAYNEQFF
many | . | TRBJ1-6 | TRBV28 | TGTGCCAGCCGAAAGGACGGAAATTCACCCCTCCACTTT | CASRKDGNSPLHF
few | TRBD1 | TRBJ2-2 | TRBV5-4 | TGTGCCAGCAGCAAAGGCCCGGGACAGGAGACGGCAGGGGACACCGGGGAGCTGTTTTTT | CASSKGPGQETAGDTGELFF
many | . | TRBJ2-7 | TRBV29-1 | TGCAGCGCAAACAGGGATTCCTACGAGCAGTACTTC | CSANRDSYEQYF
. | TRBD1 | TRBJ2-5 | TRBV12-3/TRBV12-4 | TGTGCCAGCAGGACCGGGACAGGGGGCCTTGAGACCCAGTACTTC | CASRTGTGGLETQYF
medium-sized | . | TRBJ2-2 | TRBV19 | TGTGCCAGTAGGAGCCATTTACTTGATAGTCCATCCACCGGGGAGCTGTTTTTT | CASRSHLLDSPSTGELFF
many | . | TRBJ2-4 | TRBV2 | TGTGCCAGCAGTGTAAGACAGCTTGGGGTCGTTCAGTACTTC | CASSVRQLGVVQYF
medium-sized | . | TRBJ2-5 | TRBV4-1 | TGCGCCAGCAGCCAAGAACCTCAGGAGACCCAGTACTTC | CASSQEPQETQYF
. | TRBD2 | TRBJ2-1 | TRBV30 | TGTGCCTGGACGCCGGGGCTAGCGGTTAACGATGAGCAGTTCTTC | CAWTPGLAVNDEQFF
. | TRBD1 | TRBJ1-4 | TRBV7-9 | TGTGCCAGCAGCTTGACTACAGGGGGCGAAAAACTGTTTTTT | CASSLTTGGEKLFF
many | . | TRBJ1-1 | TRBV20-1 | TGCAGTGCTAGTGAGCATTTGAACACTGAAGCTTTCTTT | CSASEHLNTEAFF
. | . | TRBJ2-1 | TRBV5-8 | TGTGCCAGCAGCCGCCACAGGGCCCCCTACAATGAGCAGTTCTTC | CASSRHRAPYNEQFF
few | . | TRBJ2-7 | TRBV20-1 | TGCAGTGCTCCACTACAGGGTAGTGCTGCCTACGAGCAGTACTTC | CSAPLQGSAAYEQYF
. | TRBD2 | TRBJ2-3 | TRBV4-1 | TGCGCCAGCAGCCAAGATGGCCCCCCACTAGCGAGCACAGATACGCAGTATTTT | CASSQDGPPLASTDTQYF
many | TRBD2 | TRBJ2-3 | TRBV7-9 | TGTGCCAGCAGCTTCTTAGCGGGGGTTAAAGATACGCAGTATTTT | CASSFLAGVKDTQYF
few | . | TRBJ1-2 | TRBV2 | TGTGCCAGCAGTGAGGGCGGAAACTATGGCTACACCTTC | CASSEGGNYGYTF
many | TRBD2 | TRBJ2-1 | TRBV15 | TGTGCCACCAGCAGTAGGACTAGCGGGGGTTACAATGAGCAGTTCTTC | CATSSRTSGGYNEQFF